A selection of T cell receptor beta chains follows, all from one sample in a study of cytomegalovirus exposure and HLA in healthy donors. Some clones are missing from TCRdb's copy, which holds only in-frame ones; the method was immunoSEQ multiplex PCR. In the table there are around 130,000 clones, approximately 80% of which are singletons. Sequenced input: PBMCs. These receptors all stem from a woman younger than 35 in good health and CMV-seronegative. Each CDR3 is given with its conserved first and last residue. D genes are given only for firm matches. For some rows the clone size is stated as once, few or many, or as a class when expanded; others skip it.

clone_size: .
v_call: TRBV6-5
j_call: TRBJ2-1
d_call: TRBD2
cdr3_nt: TGTGCCAGCAGTTCGGCTAGCGGGGGCTACAATGAGCAGTTCTTC
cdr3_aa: CASSSASGGYNEQFF

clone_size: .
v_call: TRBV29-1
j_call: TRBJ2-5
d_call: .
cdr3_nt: TGCAGCGCTCGCCCCGGAGATCTCGAGACCCAGTACTTC
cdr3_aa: CSARPGDLETQYF

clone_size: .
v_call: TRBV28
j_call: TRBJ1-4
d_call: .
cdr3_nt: TGTGCCAGCAGTTTGCGGCGTCATAATGAAAAACTGTTTTTT
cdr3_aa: CASSLRRHNEKLFF

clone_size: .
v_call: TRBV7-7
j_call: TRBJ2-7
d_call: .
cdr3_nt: TGTGCTAGCAGCTTATTGCCCGGGGAGCCCTACGAGCAGTACTTC
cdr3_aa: CASSLLPGEPYEQYF

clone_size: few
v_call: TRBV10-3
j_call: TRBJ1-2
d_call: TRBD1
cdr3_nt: TGTGCCATCAGTGAGATACAGGGGGCTAACTATGGCTACACCTTC
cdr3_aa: CAISEIQGANYGYTF

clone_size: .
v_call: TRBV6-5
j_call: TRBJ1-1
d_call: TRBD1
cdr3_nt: TGTGCCAGCAGCCTTGACAGGGGGCTGAGAGCTTTCTTT
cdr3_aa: CASSLDRGLRAFF

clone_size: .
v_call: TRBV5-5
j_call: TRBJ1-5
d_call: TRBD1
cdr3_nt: TGTGCCAGCAGCCTCAGGACAGGGGGGGATCAGCCCCAGCATTTT
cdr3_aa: CASSLRTGGDQPQHF

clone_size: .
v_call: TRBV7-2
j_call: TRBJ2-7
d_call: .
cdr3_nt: TGTGCCAGCAGAGGACTATCTAACGAGCAGTACTTC
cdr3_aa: CASRGLSNEQYF

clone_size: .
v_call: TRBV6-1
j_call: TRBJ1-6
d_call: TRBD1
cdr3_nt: TGTGCCAGCAGTGTAGACAGGGCGAATTCACCCCTCCACTTT
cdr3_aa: CASSVDRANSPLHF

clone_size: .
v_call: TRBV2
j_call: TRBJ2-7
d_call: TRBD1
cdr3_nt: TGTGCCAGCTTGGACAGGGGTAACGAGCAGTACTTC
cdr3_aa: CASLDRGNEQYF

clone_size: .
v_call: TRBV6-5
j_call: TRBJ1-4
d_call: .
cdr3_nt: TGTGCCAGCAGTTACTCACCAGGGGCTAATGAAAAACTGTTTTTT
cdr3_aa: CASSYSPGANEKLFF

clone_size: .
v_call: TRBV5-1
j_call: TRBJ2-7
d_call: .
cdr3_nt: TGCGCCAGCAGCTTGCAGGCCGCCCGCAGGAACGACGAGCAGTACTTC
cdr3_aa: CASSLQAARRNDEQYF

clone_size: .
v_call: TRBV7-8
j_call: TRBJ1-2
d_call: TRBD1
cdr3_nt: TGTGCCAGCAGCGCCTTAAATGACAGGGGCTATGGCTACACCTTC
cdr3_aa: CASSALNDRGYGYTF

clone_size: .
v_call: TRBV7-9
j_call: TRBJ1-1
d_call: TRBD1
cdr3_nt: TGTGCCAGCAGCGCCCGGACAGGGTCTGGATTCAACACTGAAGCTTTCTTT
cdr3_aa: CASSARTGSGFNTEAFF

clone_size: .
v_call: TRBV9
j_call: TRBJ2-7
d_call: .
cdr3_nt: TGTGCCAGCATAAGAGAGAATAGCCCTACTAAATCCTACGAGCAGTACTTC
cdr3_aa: CASIRENSPTKSYEQYF

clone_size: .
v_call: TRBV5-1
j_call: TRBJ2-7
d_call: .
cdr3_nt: TGCGCCAGCAGTGCGTTATCGGGGTCCCCCTACGAGCAGTACTTC
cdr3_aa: CASSALSGSPYEQYF

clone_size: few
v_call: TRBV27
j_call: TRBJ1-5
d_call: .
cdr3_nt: TGTGCCAGCAGTTTAGCGTCGTCTCAGCCCCAGCATTTT
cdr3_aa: CASSLASSQPQHF

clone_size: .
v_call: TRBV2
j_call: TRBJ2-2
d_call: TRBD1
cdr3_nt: TGTGCCAGCAGTCCGAGTTTTAGGACAGGGGGCACCGGGGAGCTGTTTTTT
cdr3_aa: CASSPSFRTGGTGELFF

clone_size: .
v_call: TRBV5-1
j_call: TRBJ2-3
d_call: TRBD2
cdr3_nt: TGCGCCAGCAGCGGTCCTCCGGGGGGAGATACGCAGTATTTT
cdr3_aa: CASSGPPGGDTQYF

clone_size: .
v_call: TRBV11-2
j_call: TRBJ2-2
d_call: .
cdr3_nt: TGTGCCAGCAGCTTGGGACAGAACACCGGGGAGCTGTTTTTT
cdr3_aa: CASSLGQNTGELFF

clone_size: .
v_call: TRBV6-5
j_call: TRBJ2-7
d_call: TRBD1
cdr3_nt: TGTGCCAGCAGCGGAGGGACAGGTGGGACCTACGAGCAGTACTTC
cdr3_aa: CASSGGTGGTYEQYF

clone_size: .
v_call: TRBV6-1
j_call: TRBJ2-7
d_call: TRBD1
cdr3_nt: TGTGCCAGCAGTGAAGGACAGGGGATTCATTTC
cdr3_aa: CASSEGQGIHF